This T cell receptor beta chain was identified in a study of OX40 agonist ivuxolimab in advanced cancers. About the study as a whole: Ivuxolimab was a fully human IgG2 agonistic monoclonal antibody targeting the costimulatory receptor OX40 (CD134). Intravenous ivuxolimab was administered to patients every 2 weeks at six dose levels: 0.01, 0.1, 0.3, 1.5, 3 and 10 mg/kg. Among the roughly 52 dose-escalation patients, around 19 had hepatocellular carcinoma, 15 melanoma, 9 renal cell carcinoma and 9 head and neck cancer. In the dose-escalation cohort, 82.7% of patients were male, and the mean age was roughly 60 years with a range of 23 to 79. Prior anti-PD-1, anti-PD-L1 or anti-CTLA-4 therapy was permitted, and checkpoint inhibitors had been received by 40% to 50% of dose-escalation patients. Partial responses were achieved by three dose-escalation patients, of whom one had hepatocellular carcinoma and two had cutaneous melanoma. Peripheral TCRbeta sequencing was intended to test whether TCR sequence diversity was altered and clonal T-cell expansion was caused by ivuxolimab. The monotherapy dose-escalation portion (N of about 50 patients) of the phase I ivuxolimab trial is reported in the paper. What the work shows at the level of the full study, not this receptor alone: After ivuxolimab, more expanded clones were found on average in CD8+ T cells than in CD4+ T cells. At doses of 0.1 to 3.0 mg/kg, clonal expansion of both CD4+ and CD8+ blood T cells was observed from baseline to week 6. Low levels of normalized T-cell clonal expansion were also seen in some patients who did not respond. In partial responders in the 0.1-3.0 mg/kg groups, normalized peripheral clonal expansion was found to be among the lowest, especially among CD8+ T cells. Antigen specificity was not determined for the clonally expanded peripheral T cells.

To sequence the TCRbeta CDR3 region, genomic DNA was isolated from the sorted cells. The immunoSEQ Assay was used for sequencing of TCRbeta CDR3 regions. Imported from immuneACCESS, the table was reduced by TCRdb to in-frame sequences with V and J called. These copies leave out some clones; in studies compared against another copy, an unresolved V gene accounts for under half, and the cause of the remainder is not known. This sample comprises about 72,000 clones, 85% to 90% of them detected only once. The ten largest clones add up to approximately 0.94% of the sample. Counted from cysteine to phenylalanine, this CDR3 has 13 amino acids. Just CDR3 DNA is preserved here, 39 bases in frame from base 1. The germline V gene sets CDR1 to SGHRS and CDR2 to YFSETQ. V is reduced by 4 bases and J by 6 bases, leaving a spacing of 13 bases between them. The trial excluded patients who had a history of autoimmune disease or were on systemic immunosuppression. In every dose cohort, peripheral blood was drawn for TCR sequencing at baseline, cycle 4 day 1, and cycle 7 day 1. The samples were taken from a phase I, first-in-human, multicenter, open-label dose-escalation trial of ivuxolimab. Adults with locally advanced or metastatic melanoma, renal cell, hepatocellular, or head and neck squamous cell carcinoma were enrolled in the trial. Before TCR sequencing, CD4+ T cells and CD8+ T cells from peripheral blood were sorted into separate populations.

In regard to this clone: Its antigen is unknown. No base quality values were provided; no much bigger clone lies one nucleotide off.

The sequence links TRBV5-1 to TRBJ1-2; the D gene identity is not certain. The receptor was derived from an adult with an advanced solid tumor such as melanoma, head and neck, liver or kidney cancer. Sequencing was performed on CD4+ or CD8+ T cells sorted from blood, taken in a trial of the OX40 agonist ivuxolimab. The DNA sequence is given as TGCGCCAGCAGCCCCATGACGGCCCATGGCTACACCTTC. It specifies CASSPMTAHGYTF. Supplemented by the reference TRBV5-1 and TRBJ1-2 proteins around the CDR3, the complete variable domain is KAGVTQTPRYLIKTRGQQVTLSCSPISGHRSVSWYQQTPGQGLQFLFEYFSETQRNKGNFPGRFSGRQFSNSRSEMNVSTLELGDSALYLCASSPMTAHGYTFGSGTRLTVV.